The clone carrying this T cell receptor (beta chain) has just one count. These data are taken from a study of shared clonotypes between healthy human individuals. This CDR3 spans 14 amino acids. CDR1 and CDR2 from the germline V gene are MDHEN and SYDVKM. V was trimmed by 6 bases and J by 1 base, leaving 12 bases between them. Profiled with immunoSEQ multiplex PCR; TCRdb holds only in-frame clones, not every one. The sample lists 1,100,000 or so clones, more than 75% occurring once. Specimen: memory CD4+ T cells from PBMCs. Subset specified: CD45RA-negative fraction. This receptor was taken from a young man in good health. Some clones in this sample may be carry-over from other donors' samples. This chain links TRBV28 with TRBJ1-2; maybe TRBD1 (5 bases). The CDR3 DNA is TGTGCCAGCAGCATTAGCGGGGGTAACTATGGCTACACCTTC. Protein sequence: CASSISGGNYGYTF.